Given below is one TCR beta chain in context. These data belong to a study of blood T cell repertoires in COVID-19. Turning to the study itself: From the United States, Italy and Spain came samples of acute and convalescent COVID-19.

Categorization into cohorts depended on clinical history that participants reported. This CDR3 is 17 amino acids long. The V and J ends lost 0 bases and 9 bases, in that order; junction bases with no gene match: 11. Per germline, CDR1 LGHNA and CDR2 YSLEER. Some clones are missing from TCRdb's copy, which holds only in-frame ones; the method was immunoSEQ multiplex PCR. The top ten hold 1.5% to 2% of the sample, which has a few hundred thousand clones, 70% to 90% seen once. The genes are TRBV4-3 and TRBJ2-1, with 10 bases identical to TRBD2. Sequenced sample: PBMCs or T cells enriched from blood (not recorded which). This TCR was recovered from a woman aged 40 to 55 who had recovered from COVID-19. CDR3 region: CASSQDGLAGEGCEQFF. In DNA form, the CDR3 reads TGCGCCAGCAGCCAAGATGGCCTAGCGGGAGAAGGATGTGAGCAGTTCTTC.